A selection of T cell receptor beta chains follows, all from one sample in a study of shared clonotypes between healthy human individuals. Sequencing used immunoSEQ multiplex PCR; TCRdb keeps in-frame clones, though not all of them. The data hold roughly 1,000,000 clones, with approximately 80% observed a single time. Sequencing used memory CD4+ T cells from PBMCs. These receptors were taken from a man younger than 35 in good health. Some clones in this sample may be carry-over from other donors' samples. CDR3s include the opening cysteine and the closing phenylalanine or tryptophan. Fields, in order: clone size, D gene, J gene, V gene, CDR3 DNA, CDR3 protein. The D gene is left open where the match is weak. Only part of the rows carry a size: once, few, many, or a class if the clone is expanded.

abundance: few
d_gene: TRBD1
j_gene: TRBJ1-5
v_gene: TRBV7-9
CDR3nt: TGTGCCAGCAGCCAGACAGGGGCAGGTCAGCCCCAGCATTTT
CDR3aa: CASSQTGAGQPQHF

abundance: NA
d_gene: NA
j_gene: TRBJ2-5
v_gene: TRBV27
CDR3nt: TGTGCCAGCAGTTTTGAGACCCAGTACTTC
CDR3aa: CASSFETQYF

abundance: NA
d_gene: NA
j_gene: TRBJ1-4
v_gene: TRBV4-2
CDR3nt: TGTGCCAGCAGCCAGAGGACCTCCAGGGCGACTAATGAAAAACTGTTTTTT
CDR3aa: CASSQRTSRATNEKLFF

abundance: NA
d_gene: TRBD2
j_gene: TRBJ2-1
v_gene: TRBV18
CDR3nt: TGTGCCAGCTCACCAGGACTAGCGGGATCCTACAATGAGCAGTTCTTC
CDR3aa: CASSPGLAGSYNEQFF

abundance: once
d_gene: NA
j_gene: TRBJ1-5
v_gene: TRBV28
CDR3nt: TGTGCCAGCAGTTCGGCGGCAGGGGGCAATCAGCCCCAGCATTTT
CDR3aa: CASSSAAGGNQPQHF

abundance: NA
d_gene: TRBD2
j_gene: TRBJ2-1
v_gene: TRBV5-1
CDR3nt: TGCGCCAGCAGCTTGCTGGCGGGAGCAGCTAATGAGCAGTTCTTC
CDR3aa: CASSLLAGAANEQFF

abundance: once
d_gene: NA
j_gene: TRBJ2-1
v_gene: TRBV4-2
CDR3nt: TGTGCCAGCAGCCCCTCGACCTATTACAATGAGCAGTTCTTC
CDR3aa: CASSPSTYYNEQFF

abundance: NA
d_gene: TRBD1
j_gene: TRBJ2-7
v_gene: TRBV29-1
CDR3nt: TGCAGCGCCATCGTACAGGGGCGGGAGCAGTACTTC
CDR3aa: CSAIVQGREQYF

abundance: NA
d_gene: NA
j_gene: TRBJ1-1
v_gene: TRBV28
CDR3nt: TGTGCCAGCAGACAAATGAACACTGAAGCTTTCTTT
CDR3aa: CASRQMNTEAFF

abundance: NA
d_gene: TRBD2
j_gene: TRBJ2-1
v_gene: TRBV18
CDR3nt: TGTGCCAGCTTACTAGCGGGTAACAATGAGCAGTTCTTC
CDR3aa: CASLLAGNNEQFF

abundance: NA
d_gene: NA
j_gene: TRBJ2-4
v_gene: TRBV19
CDR3nt: TGTGCCAGTAGTATGAGAAAAGGGGACAAAGCCAAAAACATTCAGTACTTC
CDR3aa: CASSMRKGDKAKNIQYF

abundance: NA
d_gene: NA
j_gene: TRBJ1-1
v_gene: TRBV18
CDR3nt: TGTGCCAGCTCACCAGAACAGGGTAGGGCTTTCTTT
CDR3aa: CASSPEQGRAFF

abundance: NA
d_gene: NA
j_gene: TRBJ2-5
v_gene: TRBV5-1
CDR3nt: TGCGCCAGCAGCTTGGGAGCGGAAGAGACCCAGTACTTC
CDR3aa: CASSLGAEETQYF

abundance: NA
d_gene: NA
j_gene: TRBJ2-7
v_gene: TRBV25-1
CDR3nt: TGTGCCAGCATGGACCCGATACACGAGCAGTACTTC
CDR3aa: CASMDPIHEQYF

abundance: NA
d_gene: NA
j_gene: TRBJ2-5
v_gene: TRBV2
CDR3nt: TGTGCCAGCAGTGATCTTTATTTCCAAGAGACCCAGTACTTC
CDR3aa: CASSDLYFQETQYF

abundance: few
d_gene: NA
j_gene: TRBJ1-2
v_gene: TRBV3-1/TRBV3-2
CDR3nt: TGTGCCAGCAGCCATTCTTTCGCCTTC
CDR3aa: CASSHSFAF

abundance: NA
d_gene: NA
j_gene: TRBJ2-5
v_gene: TRBV11-2
CDR3nt: TGTGCCAGCAGCTTAACAGATCAAGAGACCCAGTACTTC
CDR3aa: CASSLTDQETQYF

abundance: NA
d_gene: TRBD2
j_gene: TRBJ2-1
v_gene: TRBV30
CDR3nt: TGTGCCTGGAGTGACGGGAGGGCCGGGGGGCAGTTCTTC
CDR3aa: CAWSDGRAGGQFF

abundance: NA
d_gene: TRBD2
j_gene: TRBJ2-2
v_gene: TRBV29-1
CDR3nt: TGCAGCGCCGCGAGGGAGGGAGGTAAAACCGGGGAGCTGTTTTTT
CDR3aa: CSAAREGGKTGELFF

abundance: NA
d_gene: TRBD1
j_gene: TRBJ1-2
v_gene: TRBV25-1
CDR3nt: TGTGCCAGCAGTGAGCTCGGGACAGTGGGTACCTATGGCTACACCTTT
CDR3aa: CASSELGTVGTYGYTF

abundance: NA
d_gene: TRBD2
j_gene: TRBJ2-7
v_gene: TRBV5-4
CDR3nt: TGTGCCAGCAGCTTTTCAGCGGGAGGGCCGTACGAGCAGTACTTC
CDR3aa: CASSFSAGGPYEQYF

abundance: NA
d_gene: TRBD1
j_gene: TRBJ1-3
v_gene: TRBV28
CDR3nt: TGTGCCAGCAGTTTCGGGGCAGGGGGAGTAAACACCATATATTTT
CDR3aa: CASSFGAGGVNTIYF

abundance: once
d_gene: NA
j_gene: TRBJ2-7
v_gene: TRBV5-1
CDR3nt: TGCGCCAGCAGCTTGGAGCTAGACAGCTACGAGCAGTACTTC
CDR3aa: CASSLELDSYEQYF

abundance: NA
d_gene: NA
j_gene: TRBJ2-1
v_gene: TRBV4-3
CDR3nt: TGCGCCAGCAGCCAAGGGGGTGGGAAGTCCTACAATGAGCAGTTCTTC
CDR3aa: CASSQGGGKSYNEQFF

abundance: NA
d_gene: NA
j_gene: TRBJ1-1
v_gene: TRBV29-1
CDR3nt: TGCAGCGTTGGTGATTGGGAAGACACTGAAGCTTTCTTT
CDR3aa: CSVGDWEDTEAFF

abundance: many
d_gene: TRBD2
j_gene: TRBJ2-1
v_gene: TRBV19
CDR3nt: TGTGCCAGTAGTATTCAAGGGACTAGCGGGACAAATGAGCAGTTCTTC
CDR3aa: CASSIQGTSGTNEQFF

abundance: NA
d_gene: TRBD1
j_gene: TRBJ2-7
v_gene: TRBV11-3
CDR3nt: TGTGCCAGCAGCTTAGTGACAGGGGGCGCGGATGGGGAGCAGTACTTC
CDR3aa: CASSLVTGGADGEQYF

abundance: NA
d_gene: NA
j_gene: TRBJ1-2
v_gene: TRBV19
CDR3nt: TGTGCCAGTAGTATAGGCCAGGGTCGCTATGGCTACACCTTC
CDR3aa: CASSIGQGRYGYTF

abundance: few
d_gene: TRBD1
j_gene: TRBJ1-2
v_gene: TRBV5-4
CDR3nt: TGTGCCAGCAGCTTGGCCTATAGGACAGGGGGCGACTATGGCTACACCTTC
CDR3aa: CASSLAYRTGGDYGYTF

abundance: NA
d_gene: TRBD2
j_gene: TRBJ2-1
v_gene: TRBV7-2
CDR3nt: TGTGCCAGCAGCTTAGGGGGGAGGGGCTACAATGAGCAGTTCTTC
CDR3aa: CASSLGGRGYNEQFF

abundance: NA
d_gene: NA
j_gene: TRBJ2-1
v_gene: TRBV7-2
CDR3nt: TGTGCCAGCAGCTCCCCAGGGGGGTGGGGGCAGTTCTTC
CDR3aa: CASSSPGGWGQFF